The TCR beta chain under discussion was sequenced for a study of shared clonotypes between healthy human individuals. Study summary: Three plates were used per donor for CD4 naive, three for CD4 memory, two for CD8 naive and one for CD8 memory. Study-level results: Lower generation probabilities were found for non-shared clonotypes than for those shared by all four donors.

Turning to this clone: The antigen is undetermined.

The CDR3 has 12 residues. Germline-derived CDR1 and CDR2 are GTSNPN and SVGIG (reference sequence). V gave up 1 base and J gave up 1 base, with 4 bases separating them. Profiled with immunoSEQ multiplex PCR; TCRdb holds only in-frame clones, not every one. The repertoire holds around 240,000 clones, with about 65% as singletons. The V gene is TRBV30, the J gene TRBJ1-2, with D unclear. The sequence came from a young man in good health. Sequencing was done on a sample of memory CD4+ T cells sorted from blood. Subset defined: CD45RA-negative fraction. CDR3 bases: TGTGCCTGGAGTGGAAATAACTATGGCTACACCTTC. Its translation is CAWSGNNYGYTF.